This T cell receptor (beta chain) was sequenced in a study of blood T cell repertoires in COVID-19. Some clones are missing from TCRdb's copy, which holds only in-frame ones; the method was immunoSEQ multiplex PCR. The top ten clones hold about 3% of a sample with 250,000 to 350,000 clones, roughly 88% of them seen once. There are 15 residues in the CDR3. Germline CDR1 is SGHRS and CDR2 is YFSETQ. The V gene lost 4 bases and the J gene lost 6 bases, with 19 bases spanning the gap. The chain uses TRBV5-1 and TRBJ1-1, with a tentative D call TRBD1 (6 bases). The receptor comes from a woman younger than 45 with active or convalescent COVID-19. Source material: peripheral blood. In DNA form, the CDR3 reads TGCGCCAGCAGCGGGGGCCGAGGGGAGGGCGCTGAAGCTTTCTTT. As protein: CASSGGRGEGAEAFF.